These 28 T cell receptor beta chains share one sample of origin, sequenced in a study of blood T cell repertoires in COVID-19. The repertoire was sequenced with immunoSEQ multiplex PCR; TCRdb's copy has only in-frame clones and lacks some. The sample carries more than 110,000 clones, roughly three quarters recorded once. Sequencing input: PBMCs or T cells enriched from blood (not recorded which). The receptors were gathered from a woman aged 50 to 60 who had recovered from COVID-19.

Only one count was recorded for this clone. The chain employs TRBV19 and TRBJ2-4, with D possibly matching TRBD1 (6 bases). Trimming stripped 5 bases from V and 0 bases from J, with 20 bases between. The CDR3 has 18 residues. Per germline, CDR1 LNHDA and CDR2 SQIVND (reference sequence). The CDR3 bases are TGTGCCAGTAGTCCGTCCCCCGACAGGATACTAGCCAAAAACATTCAGTACTTC. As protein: CASSPSPDRILAKNIQYF.

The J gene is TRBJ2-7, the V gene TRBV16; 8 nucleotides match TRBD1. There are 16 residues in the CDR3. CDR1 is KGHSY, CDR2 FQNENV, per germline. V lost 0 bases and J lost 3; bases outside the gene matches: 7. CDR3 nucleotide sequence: TGTGCCAGCAGCCAATCAGGCAGGGGGCTGAGCTACGAGCAGTACTTC. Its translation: CASSQSGRGLSYEQYF.

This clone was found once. Here the CDR3 reads CASSIRDRDTQYF. Here the CDR3 DNA reads TGTGCCAGCAGTATCCGGGACAGAGATACGCAGTATTTT. The J gene is TRBJ2-3, the V gene TRBV6-5; 7 bases map to TRBD1. V gave up 5 bases and J gave up 5 bases; unmatched junction bases: 4. Germline loops: CDR1 MNHEY, CDR2 SVGAGI. There are 13 residues in the CDR3.

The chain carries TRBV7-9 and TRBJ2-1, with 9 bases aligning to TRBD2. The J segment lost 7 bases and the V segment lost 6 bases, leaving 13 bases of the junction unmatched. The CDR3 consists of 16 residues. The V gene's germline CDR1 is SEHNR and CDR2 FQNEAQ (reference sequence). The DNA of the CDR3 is TGTGCCAGCAGGCCTCGGGCAGCGGGGGGAAAGAATGAGCAGTTCTTC. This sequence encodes CASRPRAAGGKNEQFF.

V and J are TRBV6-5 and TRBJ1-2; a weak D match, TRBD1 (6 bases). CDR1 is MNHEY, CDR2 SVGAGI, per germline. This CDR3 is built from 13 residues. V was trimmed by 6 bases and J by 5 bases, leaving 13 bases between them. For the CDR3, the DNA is TGTGCCAGCAGACGATCTCAGGGGTATGGCTACACCTTC. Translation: CASRRSQGYGYTF.

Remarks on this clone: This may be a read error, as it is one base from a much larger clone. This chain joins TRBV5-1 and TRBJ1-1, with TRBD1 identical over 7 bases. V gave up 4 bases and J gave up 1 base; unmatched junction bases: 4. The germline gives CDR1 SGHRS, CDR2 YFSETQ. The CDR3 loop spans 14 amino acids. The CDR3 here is CASSVTGTNTEAFF. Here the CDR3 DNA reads TGCGCCAGCAGCGTGACAGGGACGAACACTGAAGCTTTCTTT. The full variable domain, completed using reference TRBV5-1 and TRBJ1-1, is KAGVTQTPRYLIKTRGQQVTLSCSPISGHRSVSWYQQTPGQGLQFLFEYFSETQRNKGNFPGRFSGRQFSNSRSEMNVSTLELGDSALYLCASSVTGTNTEAFFGQGTRLTVV.

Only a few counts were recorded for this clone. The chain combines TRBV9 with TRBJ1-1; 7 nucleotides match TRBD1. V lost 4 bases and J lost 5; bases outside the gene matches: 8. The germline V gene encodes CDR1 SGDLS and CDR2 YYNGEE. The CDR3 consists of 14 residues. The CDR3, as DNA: TGTGCCAGCAGCTTAACAGGGGCTGGGACTGAAGCTTTCTTT. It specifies CASSLTGAGTEAFF.

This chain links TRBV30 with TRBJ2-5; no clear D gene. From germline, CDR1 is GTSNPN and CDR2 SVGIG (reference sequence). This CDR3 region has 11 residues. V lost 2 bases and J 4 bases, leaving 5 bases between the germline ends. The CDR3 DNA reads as TGTGCCTGGAGTCGAGGAGAGACCCAGTACTTC. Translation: CAWSRGETQYF. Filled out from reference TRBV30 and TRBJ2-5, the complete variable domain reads SQTIHQWPATLVQPVGSPLSLECTVEGTSNPNLYWYRQAAGRGLQLLFYSVGIGQISSEVPQNLSASRPQDRQFILSSKKLLLSDSGFYLCAWSRGETQYFGPGTRLLVL.

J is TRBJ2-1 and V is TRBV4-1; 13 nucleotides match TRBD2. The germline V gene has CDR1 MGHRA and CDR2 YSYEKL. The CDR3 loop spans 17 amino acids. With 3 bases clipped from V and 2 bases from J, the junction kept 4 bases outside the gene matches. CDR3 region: CASSQELAGGTYNEQFF. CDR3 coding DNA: TGCGCCAGCAGCCAGGAACTAGCGGGGGGGACCTACAATGAGCAGTTCTTC.

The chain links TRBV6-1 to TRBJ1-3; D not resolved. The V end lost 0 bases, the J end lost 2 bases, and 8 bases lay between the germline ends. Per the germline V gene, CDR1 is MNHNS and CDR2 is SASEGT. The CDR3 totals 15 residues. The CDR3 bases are TGTGCCAGCAGTGAAGCGGGCTTGGCTGGAAACACCATATATTTT. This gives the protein CASSEAGLAGNTIYF.

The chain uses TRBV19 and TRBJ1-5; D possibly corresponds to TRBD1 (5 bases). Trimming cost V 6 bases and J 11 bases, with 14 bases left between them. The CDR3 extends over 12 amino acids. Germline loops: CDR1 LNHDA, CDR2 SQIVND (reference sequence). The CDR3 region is CASSPLPGSQHF. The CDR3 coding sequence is TGTGCCAGTAGCCCACTTCCAGGGTCCCAGCATTTT.

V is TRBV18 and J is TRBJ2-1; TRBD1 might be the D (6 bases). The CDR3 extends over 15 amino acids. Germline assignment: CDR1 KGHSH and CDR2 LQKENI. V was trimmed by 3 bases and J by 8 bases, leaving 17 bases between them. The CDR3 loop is CASSPSGRGRYEQFF. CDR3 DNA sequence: TGTGCCAGCTCACCCTCCGGCAGGGGCAGGTATGAGCAGTTCTTC. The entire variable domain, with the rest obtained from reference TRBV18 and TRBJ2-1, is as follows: NAGVMQNPRHLVRRRGQEARLRCSPMKGHSHVYWYRQLPEEGLKFMVYLQKENIIDESGMPKERFSAEFPKEGPSILRIQQVVRGDSAAYFCASSPSGRGRYEQFFGPGTRLTVL.

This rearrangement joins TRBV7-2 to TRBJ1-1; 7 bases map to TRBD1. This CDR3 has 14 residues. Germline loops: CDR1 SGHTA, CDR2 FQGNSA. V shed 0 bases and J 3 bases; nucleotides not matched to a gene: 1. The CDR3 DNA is TGTGCCAGCAGCTTAGCGGACAGGTACACTGAAGCTTTCTTT. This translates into CASSLADRYTEAFF.

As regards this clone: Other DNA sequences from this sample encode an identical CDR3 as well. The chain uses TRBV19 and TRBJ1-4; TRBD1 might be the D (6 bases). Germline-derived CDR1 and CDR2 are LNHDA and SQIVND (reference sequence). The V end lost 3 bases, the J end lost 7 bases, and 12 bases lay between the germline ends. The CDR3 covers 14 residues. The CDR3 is CASSMGRGGEKLFF. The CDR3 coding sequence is TGTGCCAGTAGTATGGGCAGGGGTGGTGAAAAACTGTTTTTT.

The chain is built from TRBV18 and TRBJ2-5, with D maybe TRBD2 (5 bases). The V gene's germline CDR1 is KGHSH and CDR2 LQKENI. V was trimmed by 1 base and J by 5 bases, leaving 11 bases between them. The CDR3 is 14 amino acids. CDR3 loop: CASSPLEGDETQYF. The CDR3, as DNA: TGTGCCAGCTCACCACTTGAGGGCGATGAGACCCAGTACTTC.

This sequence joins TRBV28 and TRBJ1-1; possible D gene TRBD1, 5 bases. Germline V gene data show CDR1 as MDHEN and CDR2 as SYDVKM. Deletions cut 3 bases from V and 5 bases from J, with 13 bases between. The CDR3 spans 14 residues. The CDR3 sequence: CASSLLQAATEAFF. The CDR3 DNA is TGTGCCAGCAGTTTGCTACAGGCAGCGACTGAAGCTTTCTTT. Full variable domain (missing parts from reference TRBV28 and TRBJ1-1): DVKVTQSSRYLVKRTGEKVFLECVQDMDHENMFWYRQDPGLGLRLIYFSYDVKMKEKGDIPEGYSVSREKKERFSLILESASTNQTSMYLCASSLLQAATEAFFGQGTRLTVV.

The CDR3 nucleotides read TGTGCCAGCAGCCAAAGGGGATCCTATGGCTACACCTTC. Protein sequence: CASSQRGSYGYTF. The gene calls are TRBV3-1 (or the pseudogene TRBV3-2) and TRBJ1-2; D may be TRBD1 (5 bases). Germline assignment: CDR1 LGHDT and CDR2 YNNKEL (reference sequence). Trimming stripped 2 bases from V and 4 bases from J, with 8 bases between. The CDR3 runs 13 residues.

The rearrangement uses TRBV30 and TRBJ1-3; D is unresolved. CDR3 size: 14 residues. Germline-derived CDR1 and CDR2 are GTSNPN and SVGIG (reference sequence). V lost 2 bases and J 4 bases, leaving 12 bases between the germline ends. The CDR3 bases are TGTGCCTGGAGTCCCGGGTCGCTAGGAAACACCATATATTTT. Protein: CAWSPGSLGNTIYF. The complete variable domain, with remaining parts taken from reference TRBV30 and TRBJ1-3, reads SQTIHQWPATLVQPVGSPLSLECTVEGTSNPNLYWYRQAAGRGLQLLFYSVGIGQISSEVPQNLSASRPQDRQFILSSKKLLLSDSGFYLCAWSPGSLGNTIYFGEGSWLTVV.

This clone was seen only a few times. The CDR3 DNA reads as TGTGCCACCAGCAGATTACAGGAGCTGTTTTTT. Translation gives CATSRLQELFF. The rearrangement links TRBV15 to TRBJ1-4; no firm D call. The J call may not be correct, given that the DNA end is closer to TRBJ2-2. Germline-derived CDR1 and CDR2 are LNHNV and YYDKDF (reference sequence). The CDR3 is 11 residues long.

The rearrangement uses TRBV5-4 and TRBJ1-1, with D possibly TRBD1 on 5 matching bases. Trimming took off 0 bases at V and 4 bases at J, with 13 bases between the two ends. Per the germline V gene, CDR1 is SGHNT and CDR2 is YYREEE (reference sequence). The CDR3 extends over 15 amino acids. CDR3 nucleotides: TGTGCCAGCAGCTTGGTCTGGGCCCAGGGCACTGAAGCTTTCTTT. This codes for CASSLVWAQGTEAFF.

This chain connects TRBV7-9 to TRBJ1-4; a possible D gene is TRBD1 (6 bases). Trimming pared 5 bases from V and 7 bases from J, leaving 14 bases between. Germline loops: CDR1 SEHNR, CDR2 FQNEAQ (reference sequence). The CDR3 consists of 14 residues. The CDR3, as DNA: TGTGCCAGCAGCCTGCTAGGGGGGGCTGAAAAACTGTTTTTT. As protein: CASSLLGGAEKLFF.

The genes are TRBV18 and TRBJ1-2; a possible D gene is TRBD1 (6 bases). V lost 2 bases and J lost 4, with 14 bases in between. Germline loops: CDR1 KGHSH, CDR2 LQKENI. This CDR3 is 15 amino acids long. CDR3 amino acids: CASSPGTGSGYGYTF. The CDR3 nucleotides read TGTGCCAGCTCACCAGGCACAGGGTCGGGCTATGGCTACACCTTC. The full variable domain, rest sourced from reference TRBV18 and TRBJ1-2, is NAGVMQNPRHLVRRRGQEARLRCSPMKGHSHVYWYRQLPEEGLKFMVYLQKENIIDESGMPKERFSAEFPKEGPSILRIQQVVRGDSAAYFCASSPGTGSGYGYTFGSGTRLTVV.

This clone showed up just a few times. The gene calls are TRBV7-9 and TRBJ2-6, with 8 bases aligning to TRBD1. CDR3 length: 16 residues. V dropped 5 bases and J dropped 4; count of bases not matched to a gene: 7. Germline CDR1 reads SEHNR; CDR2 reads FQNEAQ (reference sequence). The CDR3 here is CASSEDRGSGANVLTF. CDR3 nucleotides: TGTGCCAGCAGCGAAGACAGGGGTTCCGGGGCCAACGTCCTGACTTTC. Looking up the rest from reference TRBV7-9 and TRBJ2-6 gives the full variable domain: DTGVSQNPRHKITKRGQNVTFRCDPISEHNRLYWYRQTLGQGPEFLTYFQNEAQLEKSRLLSDRFSAERPKGSFSTLEIQRTEQGDSAMYLCASSEDRGSGANVLTFGAGSRLTVL.

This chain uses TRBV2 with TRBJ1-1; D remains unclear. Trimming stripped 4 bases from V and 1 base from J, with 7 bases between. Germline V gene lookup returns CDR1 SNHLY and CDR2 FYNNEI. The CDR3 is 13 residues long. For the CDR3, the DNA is TGTGCCAGCAGTGGTGGAGGGAACACTGAAGCTTTCTTT. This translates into CASSGGGNTEAFF.

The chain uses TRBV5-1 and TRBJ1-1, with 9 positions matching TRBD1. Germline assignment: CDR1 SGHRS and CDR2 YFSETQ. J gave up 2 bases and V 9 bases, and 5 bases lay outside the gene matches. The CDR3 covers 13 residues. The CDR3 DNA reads TGCGCCACGACGGACAGGGGAAACACTGAAGCTTTCTTT. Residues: CATTDRGNTEAFF.

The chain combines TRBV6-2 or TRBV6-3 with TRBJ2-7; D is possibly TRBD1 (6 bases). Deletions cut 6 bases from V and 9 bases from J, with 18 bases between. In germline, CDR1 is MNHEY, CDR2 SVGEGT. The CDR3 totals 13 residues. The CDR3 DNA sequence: TGTGCCAGCAGCTTCGCCGGGACAAAGGTGCAGTACGTC. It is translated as CASSFAGTKVQYV.

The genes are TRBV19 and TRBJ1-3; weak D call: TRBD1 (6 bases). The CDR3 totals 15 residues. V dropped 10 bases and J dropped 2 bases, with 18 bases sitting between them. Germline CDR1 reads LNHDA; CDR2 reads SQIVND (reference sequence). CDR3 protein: CATTPGGGAGNTIYF. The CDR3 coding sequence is TGTGCCACCACCCCTGGTGGGGGCGCTGGAAACACCATATATTTT.

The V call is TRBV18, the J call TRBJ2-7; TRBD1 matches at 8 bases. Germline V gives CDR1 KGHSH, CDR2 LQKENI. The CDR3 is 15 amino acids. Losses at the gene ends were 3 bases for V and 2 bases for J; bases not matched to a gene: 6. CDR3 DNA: TGTGCCAGCTCACCCCAGGACAGGGCAGCCTACGAGCAGTACTTC. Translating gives CASSPQDRAAYEQYF.